This T cell receptor beta chain was found in a study of blood T cell repertoires in COVID-19. At the level of the study: COVID-19 samples from acute and convalescent phases originated in the United States, Italy and Spain. PBMCs, B-cell-depleted T cells, or T cells were the source of the cDNA or gDNA that made up the material.

In the study's own analysis: Reference gene primer amplification in the assay estimated nucleated cell counts. Some clones are missing from TCRdb's copy, which holds only in-frame ones; the method was immunoSEQ multiplex PCR. That table gives V, J and clone size, and the DNA gave D and trimming. The sample shows about 100,000 clones, around 86% of them seen only once. Germline V lookup: CDR1 SGHRS, CDR2 YFSETQ. Deletions cut 0 bases from V and 8 bases from J, with 14 bases between. The CDR3 is 15 amino acids. This chain uses TRBV5-1 with TRBJ2-2; D possibly corresponds to TRBD2 (6 bases). Material: peripheral blood. The TCR originated in a man aged 55 to 70 with acute or convalescent COVID-19. The CDR3 protein is CASSLEPGGIGELFF. The CDR3 DNA follows: TGCGCCAGCAGCTTGGAGCCCGGGGGAATAGGGGAGCTGTTTTTT. Full variable domain (outside the CDR3, taken from reference TRBV5-1 and TRBJ2-2): KAGVTQTPRYLIKTRGQQVTLSCSPISGHRSVSWYQQTPGQGLQFLFEYFSETQRNKGNFPGRFSGRQFSNSRSEMNVSTLELGDSALYLCASSLEPGGIGELFFGEGSRLTVL.